What follows are 2 T cell receptor beta chains derived from one specimen sequenced in a study of T cell clonality in common variable immunodeficiency. These receptors are not linked to any known antigen. The repertoire was sequenced with immunoSEQ multiplex PCR; TCRdb's copy has only in-frame clones and lacks some. The repertoire yields 20,000 or so clones, none seen only once; the top ten contain roughly 2.5%. Regarding the study as a whole: Common variable immunodeficiency TCR beta sequences reportedly had fewer deletions and N-nucleotide insertions.

Sequenced material: peripheral blood mononuclear cells. These receptors all stem from a human donor with common variable immunodeficiency.

The covered CDR3 bases are TGCAGTGCTGCTTGGGGACTAGCGGTCCAAGAGACC. This translates into CSAAWGLAVQET. The full CDR3 sequence reads CSAAWGLAVQETQYF. The rearrangement joins TRBV20-1 to TRBJ2-5, with 11 bases aligning to TRBD2. The read ends 3 residues shy of where the CDR3 ends; the end is completed using the germline J gene. From germline, CDR1 is DFQATT and CDR2 SNEGSKA (reference sequence). This CDR3 is built from 15 residues. The J segment lost 1 base and the V segment lost 5 bases, leaving 6 bases of the junction unmatched.

This clone has ten or more counts. The CDR3 end lies 3 residues beyond the end of the read and is filled in from the germline J gene. The V call is TRBV28, the J call TRBJ1-2; 8 bases are a match to TRBD1. V shed 2 bases and J 6 bases; nucleotides not matched to a gene: 14. This CDR3 is 17 amino acids long. Germline V CDR1 and CDR2: MDHEN, SYDVKM. The CDR3: CASSLPSRGPATHGYTF. The CDR3 bases that were read are TGTGCCAGCAGTTTACCATCCAGGGGGCCGGCTACTCATGGC.